The rows below give T cell receptor beta chains drawn from one sample of a study of T cell repertoires in cytomegalovirus infection. Via MiXCR, TCRdb re-called the reads, giving one row per CDR3 protein. This sample carries some 300,000 distinct CDR3 sequences, roughly 17% of them seen once, and the ten largest clones take 9.5% to 15%. The sequencing sample was made of PBMCs. The source is a human donor in good health (CMV status not recorded). Some clones in this sample may be carry-over from other donors' samples. The CDR3 runs from the conserved cysteine through the conserved F or W. A D gene is named only where the DNA matches it firmly. A row's size may be missing; if present it is once, few, many or a size class.

clone_size	j_call	v_call	d_call	cdr3_aa	cdr3_nt
NA	TRBJ2-2	TRBV19	TRBD1	CASSPPGQGATGELFF	TGTGCCAGTAGTCCCCCGGGACAGGGGGCCACCGGGGAGCTGTTTTTT
NA	TRBJ1-5	TRBV7-9	NA	CASSIHRHSNQPQHF	TGTGCCAGCAGCATACACAGGCACAGCAATCAGCCCCAGCATTTT
many	TRBJ2-2	TRBV28	TRBD1	CASTHSFGTANTGELFF	TGTGCCAGCACCCATAGCTTCGGGACAGCGAACACCGGGGAGCTGTTTTTT
NA	TRBJ2-1	TRBV10-3	TRBD2	CAISLAGYNEQFF	TGTGCCATCAGTCTAGCGGGCTACAATGAGCAGTTCTTC
few	TRBJ1-6	TRBV3-1	NA	CASSQVYGASYNSPLHF	TGTGCCAGCAGCCAAGTTTATGGGGCATCCTATAATTCACCCCTCCACTTT
many	TRBJ2-2	TRBV19	NA	CASTSTGELFF	TGTGCCAGTACCTCCACCGGGGAGCTGTTTTTT
few	TRBJ1-1	TRBV28	NA	CASSLPLDGNTEAFF	TGTGCCAGCAGTTTACCCCTGGACGGGAACACTGAAGCTTTCTTT
NA	TRBJ2-7	TRBV29-1	NA	CSVVRGYEQYF	TGCAGCGTTGTCAGGGGATACGAGCAGTACTTC
many	TRBJ2-3	TRBV7-2	TRBD2	CASTRPLAGGTDTQYF	TGTGCCAGCACCAGACCACTAGCGGGGGGGACAGATACGCAGTATTTT
few	TRBJ2-5	TRBV20-1	NA	CSARPRVLETQYF	TGCAGTGCTAGGCCCAGGGTGCTAGAGACCCAGTACTTC
many	TRBJ2-7	TRBV27	TRBD2	CASSHGLAGSYEQYF	TGTGCCAGCAGTCACGGACTAGCGGGATCCTACGAGCAGTACTTC
few	TRBJ1-2	TRBV7-2	TRBD1	CASSLSTGTAVGYTF	TGTGCCAGCAGCTTATCAACCGGGACAGCCGTCGGTTACACCTTC
many	TRBJ1-1	TRBV6-1	TRBD1	CASSPRTGGGGRTEAFF	TGTGCCAGCAGCCCTAGGACAGGGGGCGGGGGGCGCACTGAAGCTTTCTTT
few	TRBJ1-3	TRBV25-1	NA	CASSEYSVSGNTIYF	TGTGCCAGCAGTGAATATTCCGTTTCTGGAAACACCATATATTTT
many	TRBJ2-5	TRBV28	TRBD1	CASSSPDRAETQYF	TGTGCCAGCAGCTCTCCTGACAGGGCGGAGACCCAGTACTTC
many	TRBJ2-2	TRBV6-2/TRBV6-3	NA	CASSYTGGTVTYGNTGELFF	TGTGCCAGCAGTTACACGGGAGGGACAGTAACGTACGGTAACACCGGGGAGCTGTTTTTT
few	TRBJ2-7	TRBV3-1	TRBD1	CASSQWDRGLRNEQYF	TGTGCCAGCAGCCAGTGGGACAGGGGGCTACGGAACGAGCAGTACTTC
NA	TRBJ1-2	TRBV28	NA	CASSPGPPYGYTF	TGTGCCAGCAGTCCGGGGCCCCCCTATGGCTACACCTTC
NA	TRBJ2-2	TRBV6-5	TRBD1	CASSHDRVGLGGELFF	TGTGCCAGCAGCCATGACAGGGTCGGGCTTGGCGGGGAGCTGTTTTTT
NA	TRBJ2-3	TRBV19	NA	CASSIRGTGTDTQYF	TGTGCCAGTAGTATAAGAGGGACGGGGACAGATACGCAGTATTTT
many	TRBJ2-2	TRBV7-2	NA	CASSLDTRANTGELFF	TGTGCCAGCAGCTTAGACACCAGAGCGAACACCGGGGAGCTGTTTTTT
NA	TRBJ2-2	TRBV12-3/TRBV12-4	NA	CASSLQGTGDTGELFF	TGTGCCAGCAGCCTACAGGGAACGGGGGACACCGGGGAGCTGTTTTTT
few	TRBJ1-1	TRBV4-1	NA	CASSPVAGSWNTEAFF	TGCGCCAGCAGCCCCGTCGCAGGGAGTTGGAACACTGAAGCTTTCTTT
NA	TRBJ2-2	TRBV5-6	NA	CASSGPGPTNTGELFF	TGTGCCAGCAGCGGGCCGGGACCGACGAACACCGGGGAGCTGTTTTTT
NA	TRBJ2-7	TRBV20-1	NA	CSANKQGSAYEQYF	TGCAGTGCTAACAAACAGGGTAGCGCCTACGAGCAGTACTTC
NA	TRBJ2-1	TRBV5-4	NA	CASRHMGQGKLGYNEQFF	TGTGCCAGCAGACACATGGGGCAGGGCAAGTTAGGGTACAATGAGCAGTTCTTC